Presented here are 8 T cell receptor beta chains from one specimen sequenced in a study of response to subunit inactivated influenza vaccine. TCRdb redid the calling of the RT-PCR reads with MiXCR, one entry per CDR3 protein. The sample holds about 480,000 distinct CDR3 sequences, roughly 9.8% seen once. This specimen was PBMCs from blood, taken about 40 days after vaccination. The receptors were sampled from a man over 45 who received an inactivated influenza vaccine.

The chain combines TRBV18 with TRBJ1-6, with unresolved D. V was cut by 3 bases and J by 6 bases, with 9 bases left in between. The CDR3 spans 14 residues. Germline CDR1 KGHSH, CDR2 LQKENI. The CDR3 protein is CASSPAGFNSPLHF. The DNA for the CDR3 is TGTGCCAGCTCACCCGCGGGGTTTAATTCACCCCTCCACTTT.

This clonotype was counted at least ten times. The chain uses TRBV9 and TRBJ2-3; D possibly uses TRBD1 or TRBD2 (5 bases each). Per the germline V gene, CDR1 is SGDLS and CDR2 is YYNGEE. The V and J ends lost 3 bases and 6 bases respectively, with 17 bases between them. The CDR3 covers 15 residues. DNA of the CDR3: TGTGCCAGCAGCGCCCAGGGACGGGTATGGGATACGCAGTATTTT. It codes for CASSAQGRVWDTQYF.

This clonotype has a handful of counts. The chain carries TRBV20-1 and TRBJ2-1, with D possibly being TRBD1 or TRBD2 (5 bases each). CDR1 and CDR2 (germline): DFQATT, SNEGSKA (reference sequence). This CDR3 has 14 residues. The ends were cut back, 0 bases at V and 6 bases at J, with 12 bases in the middle. The CDR3 spells CSARDEGTGNEQFF. Written as DNA, the CDR3 is TGCAGTGCTAGAGATGAGGGAACAGGCAATGAGCAGTTCTTC.

The J gene is TRBJ2-3, the V gene TRBV6-2 or TRBV6-3; TRBD2 matches 7 bases. Germline loops: CDR1 MNHEY, CDR2 SVGEGT. J lost 5 bases, V lost 0 bases, and 2 bases had no gene match. The CDR3 is 14 residues long. CDR3: CASSYSGRKDTQYF. For the CDR3, the DNA is TGTGCCAGCAGTTACTCCGGGAGGAAAGATACGCAGTATTTT.

This clonotype was detected only a few times. The chain couples TRBV6-2 or TRBV6-3 to TRBJ1-1; D possibly corresponds to TRBD1 (5 bases). The CDR3 runs 15 residues. Trimming pared 2 bases from V and 1 base from J, leaving 11 bases between. Germline V gene lookup returns CDR1 MNHEY and CDR2 SVGEGT. The CDR3 loop is CASSYRGRSNTEAFF. DNA of the CDR3: TGTGCCAGCAGTTACAGGGGCAGGTCGAACACTGAAGCTTTCTTT.

V is TRBV5-6 and J is TRBJ2-3, with unresolved D. The CDR3 covers 11 residues. Trimming removed 4 bases from V and 8 bases from J, with 8 bases in between. Germline V gene data show CDR1 as SGHDT and CDR2 as YYEEEE. The CDR3 loop reads CASSKTSTQYF. CDR3 DNA: TGTGCCAGCAGCAAGACCAGTACGCAGTATTTT.

V usage is TRBV7-9 and J usage is TRBJ1-2; 7 nucleotides align to TRBD1. The J segment lost 4 bases and the V segment lost 5 bases, leaving 7 bases of the junction unmatched. Germline values: CDR1 SEHNR, CDR2 FQNEAQ (reference sequence). CDR3 length equals 14 residues. The DNA of the CDR3 is TGTGCCAGCAGCCCGAGGGACAGACGCTATGGCTACACCTTC. This encodes CASSPRDRRYGYTF.

This clonotype occurred many times. This chain connects TRBV20-1 to TRBJ2-1; D possibly uses TRBD1 or TRBD2 (5 bases each). CDR3 length equals 13 residues. Germline V CDR1 and CDR2: DFQATT, SNEGSKA (reference sequence). Trimming took 3 bases from V and 7 from J, leaving 13 bases between them. This chain's CDR3 is CSARWGSENEQFF. Written as DNA, the CDR3 is TGCAGTGCTAGGTGGGGGAGTGAGAATGAGCAGTTCTTC.